This T cell receptor beta chain emerged from a study of T cells in Graves' hyperthyroidism and ophthalmopathy. General study findings and limits: Blood also contained most expanded thyroid clonotypes above 0.001.

The CDR3 regions of TCR beta were amplified from RNA transcripts. Initially, a first-round RT-PCR of the TCR CDR3 employed the HTBI primer set. Using its own MiXCR run on the multiplex PCR reads, TCRdb lists one record per CDR3 protein. In the table there are a few hundred thousand distinct CDR3 sequences, about 14% of which are singletons. V lost 5 bases to trimming and J lost 4 bases, with 17 bases between them. CDR1 is SGHTA and CDR2 is FQGNSA in the germline V gene. CDR3 length: 15 residues. In this sample, this clonotype turned up many times. Antigen specificity is unknown. When ophthalmopathy did not progress within 18 months, Graves' hyperthyroidism was considered stable. Diagnoses were established using clinical symptoms, serum thyroxine and TRAb, thyroid ultrasound and orbital computed tomography.

The specimen sequenced was blood. The V call is TRBV7-2, the J call TRBJ1-2; possibly TRBD1 for D (6 bases). The source of this sequence is a woman aged 40 to 55 with Graves' hyperthyroidism. The CDR3 protein is CASSQSTGTGYGYTF. In DNA form, the CDR3 reads TGTGCCAGCAGCCAATCAACAGGGACTGGCTATGGCTACACCTTC. Full variable domain (missing parts from reference TRBV7-2 and TRBJ1-2): GAGVSQSPSNKVTEKGKDVELRCDPISGHTALYWYRQSLGQGLEFLIYFQGNSAPDKSGLPSDRFSAERTGGSVSTLTIQRTQQEDSAVYLCASSQSTGTGYGYTFGSGTRLTVV.